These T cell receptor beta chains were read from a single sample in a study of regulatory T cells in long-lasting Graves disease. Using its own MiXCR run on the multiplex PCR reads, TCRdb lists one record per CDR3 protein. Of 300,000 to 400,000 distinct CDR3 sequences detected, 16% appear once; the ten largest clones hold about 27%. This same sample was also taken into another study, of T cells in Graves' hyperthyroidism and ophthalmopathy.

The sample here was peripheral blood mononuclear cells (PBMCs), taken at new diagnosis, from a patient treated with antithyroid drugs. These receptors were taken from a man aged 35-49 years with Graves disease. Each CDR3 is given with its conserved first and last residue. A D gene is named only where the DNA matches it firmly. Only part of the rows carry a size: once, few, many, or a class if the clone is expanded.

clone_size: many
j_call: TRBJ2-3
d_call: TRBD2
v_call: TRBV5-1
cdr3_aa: CASRRLAGFTDTQYF
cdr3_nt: TGCGCCAGCAGACGGCTAGCGGGGTTCACAGATACGCAGTATTTT

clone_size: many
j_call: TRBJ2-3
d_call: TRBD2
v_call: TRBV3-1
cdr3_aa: CASSQSRGGDTQYF
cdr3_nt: TGTGCCAGCAGCCAATCGAGGGGAGGGGATACGCAGTATTTT

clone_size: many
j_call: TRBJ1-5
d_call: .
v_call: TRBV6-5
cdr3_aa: CASSYNPGRASTYSNQPQHF
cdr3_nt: TGTGCCAGCAGTTACAATCCTGGCAGGGCATCTACTTATAGCAATCAGCCCCAGCATTTT

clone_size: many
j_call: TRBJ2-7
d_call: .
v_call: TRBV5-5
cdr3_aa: CASSLQVLGTYEQYF
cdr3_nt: TGTGCCAGCAGCTTGCAGGTACTGGGAACCTACGAGCAGTACTTC

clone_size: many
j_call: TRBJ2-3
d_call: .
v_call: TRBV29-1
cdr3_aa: CSVERAESTDTQYF
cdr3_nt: TGCAGCGTTGAACGGGCAGAGAGCACAGATACGCAGTATTTT

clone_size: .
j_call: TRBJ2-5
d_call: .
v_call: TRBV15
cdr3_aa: CATSRDGQETQYF
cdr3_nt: TGTGCCACCAGCAGGGACGGACAAGAGACCCAGTACTTC

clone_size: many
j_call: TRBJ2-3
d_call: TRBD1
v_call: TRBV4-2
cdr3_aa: CASSQVWTQGSTDTQYF
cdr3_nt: TGTGCCAGCAGCCAAGTTTGGACACAGGGGAGCACAGATACGCAGTATTTT

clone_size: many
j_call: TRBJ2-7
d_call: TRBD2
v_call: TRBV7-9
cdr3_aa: CASSTSGGAYEQYF
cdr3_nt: TGTGCCAGCAGCACTAGCGGGGGGGCCTACGAGCAGTACTTC

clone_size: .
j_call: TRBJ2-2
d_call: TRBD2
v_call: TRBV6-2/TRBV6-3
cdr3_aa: CASSYSRLAAGELFF
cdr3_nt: TGTGCCAGCAGTTACTCACGCCTAGCGGCCGGGGAGCTGTTTTTT

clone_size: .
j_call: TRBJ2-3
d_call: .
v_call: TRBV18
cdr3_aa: CASSPRIPDTQYF
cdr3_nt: TGTGCCAGCTCACCAAGGATCCCAGATACGCAGTATTTT

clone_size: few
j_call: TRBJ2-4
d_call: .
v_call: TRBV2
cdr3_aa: CASKPGLAKNIQYF
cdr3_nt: TGTGCCAGCAAGCCGGGTTTAGCCAAAAACATTCAGTACTTC

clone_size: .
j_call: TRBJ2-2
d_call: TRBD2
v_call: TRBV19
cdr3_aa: CASNPGLAGMNTGELFF
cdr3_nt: TGTGCCAGTAACCCGGGACTAGCGGGTATGAACACCGGGGAGCTGTTTTTT

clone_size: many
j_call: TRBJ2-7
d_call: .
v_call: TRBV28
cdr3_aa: CASSSLRYEQYF
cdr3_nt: TGTGCCAGCAGTTCCCTAAGATACGAGCAGTACTTC

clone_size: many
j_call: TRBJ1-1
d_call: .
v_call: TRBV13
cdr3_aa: CASSLSKGTFTEAFF
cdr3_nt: TGTGCCAGCAGCTTATCGAAAGGGACCTTCACTGAAGCTTTCTTT

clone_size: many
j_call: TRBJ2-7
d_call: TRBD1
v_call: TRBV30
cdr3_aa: CAWSRAGGMYEQYF
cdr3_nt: TGTGCCTGGAGTAGGGCAGGGGGCATGTACGAGCAGTACTTC

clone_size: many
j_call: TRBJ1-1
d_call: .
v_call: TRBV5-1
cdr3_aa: CASSFTRQNTEAFF
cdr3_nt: TGTGCCAGCAGCTTTACAAGACAGAACACTGAAGCTTTCTTT

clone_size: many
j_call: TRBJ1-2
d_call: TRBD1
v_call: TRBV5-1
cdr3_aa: CASSPRPGQGGYTF
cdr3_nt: TGCGCCAGCAGCCCCCGGCCTGGACAGGGCGGCTACACCTTC

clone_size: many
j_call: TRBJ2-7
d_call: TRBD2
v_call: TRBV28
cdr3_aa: CASSRGGARGEQYF
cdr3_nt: TGTGCCAGCAGTCGCGGGGGGGCCCGTGGAGAGCAGTACTTC

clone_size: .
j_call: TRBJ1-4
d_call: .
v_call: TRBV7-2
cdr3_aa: CASSYRRTNEKLFF
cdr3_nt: TGTGCCAGCAGCTACCGACGGACTAATGAAAAACTGTTTTTT

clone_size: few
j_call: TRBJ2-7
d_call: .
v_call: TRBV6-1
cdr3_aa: CASTQGAEQYF
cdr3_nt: TGTGCCAGCACTCAGGGAGCCGAGCAGTACTTC

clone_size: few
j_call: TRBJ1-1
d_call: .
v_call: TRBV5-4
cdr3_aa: CASSLVTGIPFF
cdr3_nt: TGTGCCAGCAGCTTGGTCACAGGGATCCCTTTCTTT

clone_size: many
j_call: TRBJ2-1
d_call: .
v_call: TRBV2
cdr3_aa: CASRKESSYNEQFF
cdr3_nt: TGTGCCAGCAGAAAAGAAAGCTCCTACAATGAGCAGTTCTTC

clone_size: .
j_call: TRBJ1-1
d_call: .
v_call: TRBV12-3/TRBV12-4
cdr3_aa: CASRNPGYTEAFF
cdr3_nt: TGTGCCAGCAGAAACCCGGGCTACACTGAAGCTTTCTTT

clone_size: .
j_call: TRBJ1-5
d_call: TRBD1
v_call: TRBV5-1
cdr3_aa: CATGGRGRGQPQHF
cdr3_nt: TGCGCCACGGGAGGCAGGGGGCGCGGGCAGCCCCAGCATTTT

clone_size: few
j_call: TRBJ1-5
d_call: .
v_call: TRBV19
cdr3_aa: CASSSVLGRGNQPQHF
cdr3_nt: TGTGCCAGTAGTAGCGTCCTGGGACGGGGCAATCAGCCCCAGCATTTT

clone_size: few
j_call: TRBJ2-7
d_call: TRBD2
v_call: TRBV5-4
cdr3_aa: CASSLGGGGSYEQYF
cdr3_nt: TGTGCCAGCAGCTTGGGGGGCGGGGGCTCCTACGAGCAGTACTTC

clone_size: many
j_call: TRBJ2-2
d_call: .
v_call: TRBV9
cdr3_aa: CASSPSGLLTGELFF
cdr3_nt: TGTGCCAGCAGCCCCAGTGGCTTACTCACCGGGGAGCTGTTTTTT

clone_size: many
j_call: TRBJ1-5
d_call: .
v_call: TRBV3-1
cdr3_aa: CASSLMGANQPQHF
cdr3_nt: TGTGCCAGCAGCCTGATGGGGGCGAATCAGCCCCAGCATTTT

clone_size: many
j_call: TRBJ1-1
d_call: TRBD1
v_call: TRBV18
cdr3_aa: CASSAGQANTEAFF
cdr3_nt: TGTGCCAGCAGCGCGGGACAGGCCAACACTGAAGCTTTCTTT

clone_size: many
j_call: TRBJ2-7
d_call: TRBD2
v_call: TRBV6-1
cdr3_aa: CASTGGGQGDYYEQYF
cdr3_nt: TGTGCCAGCACCGGAGGTGGACAAGGGGACTACTACGAGCAGTACTTC

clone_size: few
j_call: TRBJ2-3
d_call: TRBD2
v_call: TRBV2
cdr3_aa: CASSERRGGSDTQYF
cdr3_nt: TGTGCCAGCAGTGAACGGCGGGGGGGCTCAGATACGCAGTATTTT

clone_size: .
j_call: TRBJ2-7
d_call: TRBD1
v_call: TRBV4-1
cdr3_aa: CASSQWVQGNYEQYF
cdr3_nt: TGCGCCAGCAGCCAATGGGTACAGGGGAACTACGAGCAGTACTTC

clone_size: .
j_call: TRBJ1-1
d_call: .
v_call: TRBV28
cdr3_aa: CASSLGATGNTEAFF
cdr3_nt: TGTGCCAGCAGTCTAGGGGCCACAGGGAACACTGAAGCTTTCTTT

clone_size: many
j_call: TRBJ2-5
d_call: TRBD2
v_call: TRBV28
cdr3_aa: CASSWERGSETQYF
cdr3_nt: TGTGCCAGCAGCTGGGAGCGGGGGTCGGAGACCCAGTACTTC

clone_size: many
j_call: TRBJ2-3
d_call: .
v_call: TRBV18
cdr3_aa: CASSPYSDTQYF
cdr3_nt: TGTGCCAGCTCACCCTACTCAGATACGCAGTATTTT

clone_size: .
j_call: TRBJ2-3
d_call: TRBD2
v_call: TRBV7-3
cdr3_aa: CASSSSGGVPTDTQYF
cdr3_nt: TGTGCCAGCAGCTCCTCGGGGGGGGTTCCCACAGATACGCAGTATTTT